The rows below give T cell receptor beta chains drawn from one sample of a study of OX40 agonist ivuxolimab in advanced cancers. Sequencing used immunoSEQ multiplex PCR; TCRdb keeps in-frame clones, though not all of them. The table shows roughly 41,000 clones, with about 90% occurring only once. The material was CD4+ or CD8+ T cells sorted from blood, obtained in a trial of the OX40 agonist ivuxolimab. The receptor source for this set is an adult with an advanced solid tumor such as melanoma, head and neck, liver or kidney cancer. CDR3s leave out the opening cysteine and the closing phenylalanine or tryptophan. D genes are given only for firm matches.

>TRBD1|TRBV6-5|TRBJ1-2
ASSRDRHGYT
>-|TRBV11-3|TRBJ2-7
ASSLDLGTGRYEQY
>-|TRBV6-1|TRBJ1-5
ASSEEGRSGQPQH
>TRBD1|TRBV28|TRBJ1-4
ASNLQGDAEKLF
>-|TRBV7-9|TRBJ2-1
ASRSDEGLEL
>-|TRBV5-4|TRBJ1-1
ASSLVGKTEAF
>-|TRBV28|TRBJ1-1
ASSADPLGAF
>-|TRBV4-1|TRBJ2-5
ASSQREQGVGETQY
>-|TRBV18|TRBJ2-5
ASSQGRQETQY
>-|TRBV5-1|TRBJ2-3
ASSFFSSTDTQY
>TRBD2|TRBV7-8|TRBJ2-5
ASSLAGGATETQY
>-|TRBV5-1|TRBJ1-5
ASSLWPDKDQPQH
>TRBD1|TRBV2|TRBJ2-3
ASSTGQGVFDTQY
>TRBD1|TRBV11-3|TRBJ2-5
ASRTGGRETQY
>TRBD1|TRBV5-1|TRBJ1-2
ASTIPTGTGGRLYT
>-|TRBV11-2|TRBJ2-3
ATRESATSTDTQY
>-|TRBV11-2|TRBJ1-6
ASSLTHSYSPLH
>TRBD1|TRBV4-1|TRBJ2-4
ASSQDLSLGQVGIIQY
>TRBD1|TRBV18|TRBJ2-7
ASSPGTGTKYEQY
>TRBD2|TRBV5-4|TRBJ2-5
ASSLLAGGEETQY
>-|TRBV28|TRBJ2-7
ASSLLATPYEQY
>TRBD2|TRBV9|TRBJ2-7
ASSPRVGGGYEQY
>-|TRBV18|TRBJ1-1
ASSPGAGVTEAF
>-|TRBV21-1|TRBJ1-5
ASSKGQGINQPQH
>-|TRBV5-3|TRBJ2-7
ARSCPEQY
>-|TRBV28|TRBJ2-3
ASSRIDTQY
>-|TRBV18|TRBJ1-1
ASRKRDGNTEAF
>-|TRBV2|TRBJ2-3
ASRRSISTDTQY
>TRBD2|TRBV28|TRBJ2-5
ASSPGTSLETQY
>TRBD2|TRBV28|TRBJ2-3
ASSPPSGLTDTQY
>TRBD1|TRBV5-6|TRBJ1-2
ASSTYPGQGYT
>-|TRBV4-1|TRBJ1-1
ASSHTWGGGTEAF
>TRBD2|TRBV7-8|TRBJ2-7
ASSLLAGASYEQY
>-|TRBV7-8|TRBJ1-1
ASTLEVNTEAF
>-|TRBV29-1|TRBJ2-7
SVIQGYEQY
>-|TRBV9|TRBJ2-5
ASSVGYGGGQETQY
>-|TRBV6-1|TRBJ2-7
ASSTSGYEQY
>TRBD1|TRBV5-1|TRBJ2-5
ASSSSPTGGLRETQY